These T cell receptor beta chains were read from a single sample in a study of technical replicates of blood from several donors. Libraries were prepared by immunoSEQ multiplex PCR; TCRdb keeps only in-frame clonotypes and omits some of them. The sample records 50,000 to 60,000 clones, 90% to 95% being singletons. Sequencing input: PBMCs. The receptor set was obtained from a human donor in good health. Some clones in this sample may be carry-over from other donors' samples. CDR3s include the opening cysteine and the closing phenylalanine or tryptophan. D genes are given only for firm matches.

NA	TRBJ2-2	TRBV9	CASSVAGGWGNTGELFF
TRBD1	TRBJ2-5	TRBV5-4	CASSGRARQGQETQYF
NA	TRBJ2-7	TRBV10-3	CAIRRDGYYEQYF
TRBD1	TRBJ2-2	TRBV15	CATSPTTGGNTGELFF
NA	TRBJ1-3	TRBV7-2	CASSPTVSGNTIYF
TRBD1	TRBJ1-4	TRBV25-1	CASRKTGGNEKLFF
NA	TRBJ2-1	TRBV4-3	CASSPRQAYYNEQFF
NA	TRBJ1-5	TRBV4-1	CASSPEGGGPMTGGWIQPQHF
NA	TRBJ2-2	TRBV4-3	CASSVLATGELFF
NA	TRBJ2-5	TRBV5-4	CASSPPAGETQYF
TRBD2	TRBJ2-1	TRBV14	CASSQKWSSGLAKQFF
TRBD1	TRBJ1-6	TRBV19	CASSIMGQDLSPLHF
NA	NA	TRBV7-6	CASSHREGEQYF
NA	TRBJ2-3	TRBV10-3	CAIRTEDTDTQYF
NA	TRBJ1-4	TRBV11-2	CASSLDWGEYREKLFF
TRBD2	TRBJ2-1	TRBV5-1	CASSFSGVNEQFF
NA	TRBJ1-4	TRBV7-8	CASSLARIPHHEKLFF
NA	TRBJ1-2	TRBV7-2	CASSITETAGRGYTF
TRBD2	TRBJ2-3	TRBV7-8	CASRGGGTDTQYF
TRBD1	TRBJ1-5	TRBV7-2	CASSSGAGTVYSNQPQHF
NA	TRBJ2-2	TRBV4-3	CASSPPGKGHANIGELFF
TRBD1	TRBJ1-2	TRBV25-1	CASSDSRTGEIYGYTF
TRBD1	TRBJ2-1	TRBV18	CASSPPGQGSYNEQFF
TRBD1	TRBJ2-7	TRBV2	CASGRGYSGQGSYEQYF
TRBD2	TRBJ2-2	TRBV4-3	CASSLSLAGSGELFF
NA	TRBJ2-3	TRBV7-9	CASTMARGSNTDTQYF
NA	TRBJ2-5	TRBV2	CATNTGPQETQYF
NA	TRBJ1-1	TRBV19	CASSMAVTEAFF
NA	TRBJ1-1	TRBV7-9	CASSSPPRAEAFF
TRBD1	TRBJ1-4	TRBV18	CASSPGQGMVLFF
NA	TRBJ1-1	TRBV5-6	CASSLGAGTNTEAFF
NA	TRBJ2-7	TRBV4-3	CASSQVIGYEQYF
NA	TRBJ2-4	TRBV18	CASSAPRGSGDIQYF
TRBD2	TRBJ2-4	TRBV7-2	CASSLASRSGGIAKNIQYF
TRBD2	TRBJ2-3	TRBV27	CASNLNGGRTDTQYF
TRBD2	TRBJ2-1	TRBV5-1	CASTTSGAYNEQFF
TRBD2	TRBJ2-7	TRBV7-3	CASSSGLAGPRYF
NA	TRBJ1-1	TRBV5-1	CASSLIGPSANTEAFF
TRBD1	TRBJ2-7	TRBV11-2	CASSSDRGREQYF
NA	TRBJ2-3	TRBV29-1	CSVSLAEGYTQYF
TRBD1	TRBJ1-1	TRBV14	CASSRSGGQYTEAFF
NA	TRBJ2-3	TRBV2	CASSEEQVTDTQYF
NA	TRBJ2-3	TRBV7-2	CASSPGGDTQYF
NA	TRBJ2-2	TRBV11-3	CASSLFPYTGELFF
NA	TRBJ1-5	TRBV30	CAWSPRVDQPQHF
NA	TRBJ1-5	TRBV4-3	CASSQDRSGFQPQHF
NA	TRBJ1-1	TRBV25-1	CASSDGGNTEAFF
NA	TRBJ1-2	TRBV10-1	CASSEFRRDYGYTF
NA	TRBJ1-1	TRBV10-3	CAISGAWNTEAFF
TRBD1	TRBJ2-1	TRBV19	CASSIDAQGALARVQFF
NA	TRBJ2-5	TRBV7-7	CASQRVEETQYF
TRBD1	TRBJ1-4	TRBV19	CASRTGVNEKLFF
TRBD2	TRBJ2-1	TRBV7-6	CASSGARGGLHEQFF
TRBD2	TRBJ2-5	TRBV5-1	CASSFRGGSEETQYF
TRBD2	TRBJ2-2	TRBV5-1	CASRPGLDRTGELFF
NA	TRBJ2-2	TRBV15	CATSRDPNTGELFF
TRBD2	TRBJ2-7	TRBV29-1	CSAQAGGYEQYF
NA	TRBJ2-7	TRBV5-1	CASSLERDEQYF
NA	TRBJ2-7	TRBV4-3	CASSQERLAYEQYF